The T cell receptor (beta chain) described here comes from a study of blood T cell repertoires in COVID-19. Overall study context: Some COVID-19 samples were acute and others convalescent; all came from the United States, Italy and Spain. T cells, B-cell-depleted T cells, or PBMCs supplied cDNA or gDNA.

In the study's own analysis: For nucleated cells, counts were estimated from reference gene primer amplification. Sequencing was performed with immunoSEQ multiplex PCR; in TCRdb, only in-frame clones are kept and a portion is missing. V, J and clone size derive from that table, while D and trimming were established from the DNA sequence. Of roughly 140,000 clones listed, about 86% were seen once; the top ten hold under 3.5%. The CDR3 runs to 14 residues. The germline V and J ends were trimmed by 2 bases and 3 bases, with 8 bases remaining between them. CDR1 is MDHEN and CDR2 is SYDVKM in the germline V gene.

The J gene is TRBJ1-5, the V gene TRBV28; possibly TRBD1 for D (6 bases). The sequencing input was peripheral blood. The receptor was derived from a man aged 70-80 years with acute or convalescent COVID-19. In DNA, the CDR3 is TGTGCCAGCAGTTTAAGGGGGTACAATCAGCCCCAGCATTTT. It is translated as CASSLRGYNQPQHF.